The 17 T cell receptor beta chains given below trace back to one sample, sequenced in a study of cytomegalovirus exposure and HLA in healthy donors. With 60 Vbeta and 13 Jbeta primers, the PCR was carried out. Generated by immunoSEQ multiplex PCR, the TCRdb table keeps only in-frame clones and is missing some. The data contain roughly 140,000 clones, roughly 85% of them singletons. Material for sequencing was PBMCs. Receptors originate from a male donor in good health and CMV-seronegative.

The V and J genes are TRBV7-9 and TRBJ2-1, with 9 nucleotides matching TRBD2. Trimming removed 5 bases from V and 9 bases from J; junction bases left unmatched: 11. The germline V gene encodes CDR1 SEHNR and CDR2 FQNEAQ (reference sequence). The CDR3 runs 15 residues. The CDR3 DNA reads as TGTGCCAGCAGCCTTGGGGCGGGAGGGCCAGGTGAGCAGTTCTTC. Translating gives CASSLGAGGPGEQFF.

The J gene is TRBJ2-1, the V gene TRBV4-3; weak D call: TRBD1 (7 bases). V was clipped by 3 bases and J by 8 bases, with 17 bases between them. The CDR3 runs 15 residues. Germline loops: CDR1 LGHNA, CDR2 YSLEER. CDR3 DNA: TGCGCCAGCAGCCATAAGGACAGGACTATGCATGAGCAGTTCTTC. Its translation: CASSHKDRTMHEQFF.

The chain joins TRBV7-7 to TRBJ2-5; 7 bases map to TRBD2. The CDR3 sequence is 14 residues long. CDR1 and CDR2 from the germline V gene are SSHAT and FNYEAQ (reference sequence). The J segment lost 5 bases and the V segment lost 5 bases, leaving 8 bases of the junction unmatched. CDR3 nucleotides: TGTGCCAGCAGCCCCGGGCTAGCGGAGGAGACCCAGTACTTC. Translation gives CASSPGLAEETQYF. Using reference TRBV7-7 and TRBJ2-5 for the parts outside the CDR3, the full variable domain is GAGVSQSPRYKVTKRGQDVTLRCDPISSHATLYWYQQALGQGPEFLTYFNYEAQPDKSGLPSDRFSAERPEGSISTLTIQRTEQRDSAMYRCASSPGLAEETQYFGPGTRLLVL.

This clone has just one count. This chain's CDR3 is CASSLAQSEQYF. The CDR3 bases are TGCGCCAGCAGCTTGGCTCAGTCCGAGCAGTACTTC. V is TRBV5-1 and J is TRBJ2-7; D is unclear. V lost 0 bases, J lost 6 bases, and 7 bases lay in between. The CDR3 runs to 12 residues. Germline V gene sequence: CDR1 SGHRS, CDR2 YFSETQ. Variable domain in full (rest from reference TRBV5-1 and TRBJ2-7): KAGVTQTPRYLIKTRGQQVTLSCSPISGHRSVSWYQQTPGQGLQFLFEYFSETQRNKGNFPGRFSGRQFSNSRSEMNVSTLELGDSALYLCASSLAQSEQYFGPGTRLTVT.

The gene calls are TRBV19 and TRBJ1-5; D is unclear. Germline CDR1 is LNHDA and CDR2 is SQIVND (reference sequence). The V end was cut by 3 bases, the J end by 6 bases, with 12 bases between. The CDR3 runs 14 residues. The CDR3 DNA reads TGTGCCAGTAGTATCCCCCGGGATAGTCAGCCCCAGCATTTT. The encoded protein is CASSIPRDSQPQHF.

The J gene is TRBJ2-3, the V gene TRBV7-2; 9 nucleotides agree with TRBD2. The CDR3 loop spans 17 amino acids. Trimming at V came to 1 base and at J to 4 bases, leaving 9 bases not matched to a gene. Germline assignment: CDR1 SGHTA and CDR2 FQGNSA. The CDR3 coding sequence is TGTGCCAGCAGCTTAGGGGTGGCGGGGGGGCGGTCAGATACGCAGTATTTT. Protein sequence: CASSLGVAGGRSDTQYF.

V is TRBV13 and J is TRBJ1-2, with 7 bases lining up with TRBD1. The ends lost 5 bases at V and 0 bases at J; junction bases unmatched: 27. The length of the CDR3 is 22 residues. Germline CDR1 is PRHDT and CDR2 is FYEKMQ (reference sequence). CDR3 sequence: CASSLPWGTDNGPENTNYGYTF. In nucleotides, the CDR3 is TGTGCCAGCAGCCTCCCGTGGGGGACAGACAACGGCCCCGAGAACACTAACTATGGCTACACCTTC.

The V gene is TRBV12-5, the J gene TRBJ1-1; no definite D call. CDR1 LGHNT and CDR2 FRNRAP come from the germline V gene. V dropped 0 bases and J dropped 5 bases, with 10 bases sitting between them. This CDR3 has 14 amino acids. The CDR3 protein is CASGLVPRDTEAFF. The CDR3 coding sequence is TGTGCTAGTGGTTTGGTCCCCCGGGATACTGAAGCTTTCTTT.

The rearrangement joins TRBV5-1 to TRBJ1-2; D unresolved. Germline lookup yields CDR1 SGHRS and CDR2 YFSETQ. Trimming cost V 0 bases and J 0 bases, with 6 bases left between them. This CDR3 contains 14 residues. CDR3 sequence: CASSLGTANYGYTF. CDR3 DNA sequence: TGCGCCAGCAGCTTGGGCACGGCTAACTATGGCTACACCTTC.

The gene calls are TRBV6-5 and TRBJ2-3; D call uncertain. The CDR3 is made up of 13 amino acids. V was cut by 5 bases and J by 5 bases, with 11 bases left in between. Germline V gene lookup returns CDR1 MNHEY and CDR2 SVGAGI. Here the CDR3 DNA reads TGTGCCAGCAGTCCTAGGATGGGAGATACGCAGTATTTT. Translating gives CASSPRMGDTQYF.

The chain joins TRBV18 to TRBJ1-3, with 7 bases fitting TRBD1. Unmatched junction bases numbered 8, after V lost 3 bases and J lost 0 bases. Per the germline V gene, CDR1 is KGHSH and CDR2 is LQKENI. The CDR3 length is 17 residues. The CDR3 here is CASSPTGTASSGNTIYF. The CDR3 region has the DNA TGTGCCAGCTCACCGACCGGGACAGCGAGCTCTGGAAACACCATATATTTT.

The chain has TRBV6-5 and TRBJ2-7, with a possible D match to TRBD2 (6 bases). V lost 0 bases and J 3 bases, leaving 12 bases between the germline ends. CDR3 length: 15 amino acids. In germline, CDR1 is MNHEY, CDR2 SVGAGI. The CDR3 loop reads CASSYSQAGSYEQYF. CDR3 DNA sequence: TGTGCCAGCAGTTACTCACAGGCGGGAAGCTACGAGCAGTACTTC.

This sequence joins TRBV7-2 and TRBJ1-4, with TRBD1 identical over 9 bases. In germline, CDR1 is SGHTA, CDR2 FQGNSA. Trimming at V came to 5 bases and at J to 4 bases, leaving 5 bases not matched to a gene. CDR3 length equals 15 residues. The CDR3 loop is CASSRGTGFNEKLFF. The CDR3 bases are TGTGCCAGCAGCAGAGGGACAGGGTTTAATGAAAAACTGTTTTTT.

At least ten counts were recorded for this clone. The V and J genes are TRBV6-1 and TRBJ1-5; tentatively, D is TRBD1 (6 bases). Deletions cut 1 base from V and 1 base from J, with 8 bases between. The CDR3 has 15 amino acids. CDR1 is MNHNS, CDR2 SASEGT, per germline. CDR3 DNA: TGTGCCAGCAGTGAAGTCACAGGGAGCAATCAGCCCCAGCATTTT. It codes for CASSEVTGSNQPQHF.

This clone was counted only a few times. This chain connects TRBV11-2 to TRBJ2-1, with 9 nucleotides matching TRBD2. There are 15 residues in the CDR3. Trimming cost V 4 bases and J 3 bases; bases outside gene matches: 4. In germline, CDR1 is SGHAT, CDR2 FQNNGV. The CDR3 DNA reads as TGTGCCAGCAGCTCCCTAGCGGGGCTCTACAATGAGCAGTTCTTC. Amino acids: CASSSLAGLYNEQFF.

V is TRBV28 and J is TRBJ2-7, with 7 bases identical to TRBD2. Germline V gene lookup returns CDR1 MDHEN and CDR2 SYDVKM. Losses at the gene ends were 8 bases for V and 5 bases for J; bases not matched to a gene: 12. The CDR3 loop spans 14 amino acids. In DNA form, the CDR3 reads TGTGCCAGCCAAAGCGGGGCAGGGATCCACGAGCAGTACTTC. Its translation is CASQSGAGIHEQYF. Complete variable domain (other parts from reference TRBV28 and TRBJ2-7): DVKVTQSSRYLVKRTGEKVFLECVQDMDHENMFWYRQDPGLGLRLIYFSYDVKMKEKGDIPEGYSVSREKKERFSLILESASTNQTSMYLCASQSGAGIHEQYFGPGTRLTVT.

This chain links TRBV6-1 with TRBJ1-3; TRBD1 matches 11 bases. Germline CDR1 is MNHNS and CDR2 is SASEGT. The CDR3 runs 15 residues. The V gene end was trimmed by 3 bases and the J gene end by 8 bases; junction bases not matched to a gene: 6. CDR3 residues: CASSEGGTGGYTIYF. The DNA for the CDR3 is TGTGCCAGCAGTGAGGGGGGGACAGGGGGATACACCATATATTTT.